This T cell receptor beta chain is from a study of CD8+ T cells in alopecia areata. RNA was isolated and reverse transcribed to cDNA, the sequencing template. Repertoires were generated with immunoSEQ multiplex PCR, while TCRdb's copy carries only in-frame clones and drops some. The table lists approximately 180,000 clones, roughly 70% of them singletons, with 1.3% in the top ten. Regarding this clone: Antigen specificity is unknown.

The CDR3 consists of 11 residues. Between the trimmed V and J ends, which lost 7 bases and 7 bases, there was a span of 13 bases. Germline CDR1 DFQATT, CDR2 SNEGSKA (reference sequence). Study-wide results and caveats: Relative to mice, TCR sharing across patients was less clear, a difference possibly HLA-related.

The treatment is: oral pan-JAK inhibitor, 5-10 mg twice daily. This TCR derives from a human donor with alopecia areata. The chain carries TRBV20-1 and TRBJ2-5; D perhaps matches TRBD2 (6 bases). The source was CD4+ T cells sorted from blood, collected at roughly week 49, from a patient treated with tofacitinib. CDR3 region: CSVRGKGTQYF. CDR3 DNA sequence: TGCAGTGTCCGGGGGAAAGGGACCCAGTACTTC.